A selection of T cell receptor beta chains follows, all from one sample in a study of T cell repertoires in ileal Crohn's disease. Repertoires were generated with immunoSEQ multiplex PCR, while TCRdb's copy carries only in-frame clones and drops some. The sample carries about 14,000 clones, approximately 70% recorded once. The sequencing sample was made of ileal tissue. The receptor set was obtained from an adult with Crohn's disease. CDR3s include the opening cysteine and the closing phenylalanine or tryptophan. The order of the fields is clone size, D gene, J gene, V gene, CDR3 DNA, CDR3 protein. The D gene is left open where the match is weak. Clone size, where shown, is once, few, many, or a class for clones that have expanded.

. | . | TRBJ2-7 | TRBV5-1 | TGCGCCAGCAGCTCCACCGGGCCAAACTACGAGCAGTACTTC | CASSSTGPNYEQYF
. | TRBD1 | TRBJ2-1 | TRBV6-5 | TGTGCCAGCAGTTACTCAGGGACAGGGGAAAATGAGCAGTTCTTC | CASSYSGTGENEQFF
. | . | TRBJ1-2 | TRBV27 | TGTGCCAGCAGTCGTAGGGGAATTAACTATGGCTACACCTTC | CASSRRGINYGYTF
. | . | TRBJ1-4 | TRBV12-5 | TGTGCTAGTGGTTTTTGGGCCTCAGGGCGCGATGAAAAACTGTTTTTT | CASGFWASGRDEKLFF
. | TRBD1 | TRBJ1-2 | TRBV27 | TGTGCCAGCAGTCCGACAGGGGGCAACTATGGCTACACCTTC | CASSPTGGNYGYTF
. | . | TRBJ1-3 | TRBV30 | TGTGCCTGGAGTGCGAATTCTGGAAACACCATATATTTT | CAWSANSGNTIYF
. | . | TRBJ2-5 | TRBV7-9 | TGTGCCAGCAGCTTAGGTCAAGAGGCCCAGTACTTC | CASSLGQEAQYF
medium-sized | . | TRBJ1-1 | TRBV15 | TGTGCCACCAGCGGGCCGGTGAACGCTTTCTTT | CATSGPVNAFF
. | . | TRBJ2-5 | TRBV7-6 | TGTGCCAGCAGCCGGGGAGGATCGGGGGCGGAGACCCAGTACTTC | CASSRGGSGAETQYF
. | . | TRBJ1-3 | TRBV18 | TGTGCCAGCGCCGCCAACAGGGCCCACTCTGGAAACACCATATATTTT | CASAANRAHSGNTIYF
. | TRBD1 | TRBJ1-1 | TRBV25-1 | TGTGCCAGCAGGGCGGACAGGGGTTATACTGAAGCTTTCTTT | CASRADRGYTEAFF
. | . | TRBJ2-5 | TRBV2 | TGTGCCAGCAGGGTAGACAGCCAAGAGACCCAGTACTTC | CASRVDSQETQYF
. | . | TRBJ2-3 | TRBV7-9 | TGTGCCAGCAGTCCCGCCCCAGATACGCAGTATTTT | CASSPAPDTQYF
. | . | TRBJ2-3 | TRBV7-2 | TGTGCCAGCAGCTTAGATGGGGGGGATACGCAGTATTTT | CASSLDGGDTQYF
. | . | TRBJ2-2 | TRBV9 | TGTGCCAGCAGCGTAGAGAGGGGCGCGAACACCGGGGAGCTGTTTTTT | CASSVERGANTGELFF
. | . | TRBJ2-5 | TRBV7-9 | TGTGCCAGCAGCCCAGAGGGCCAGACCCAGTACTTC | CASSPEGQTQYF
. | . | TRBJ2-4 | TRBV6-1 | TGTGCCAGCCCCACCCAGAAGTACATTCAGTACTTC | CASPTQKYIQYF
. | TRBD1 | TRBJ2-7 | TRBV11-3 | TGTGCCAGCAGCTTAGGAGGACAGGGTTATGAGGATAAGCAGTACTTC | CASSLGGQGYEDKQYF
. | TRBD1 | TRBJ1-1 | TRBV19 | TGTGCCAGTACATACCTGGGACAGGGGGGCGCGGCCACTGAAGCTTTCTTT | CASTYLGQGGAATEAFF
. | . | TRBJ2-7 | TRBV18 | TGTGCCAGCTCATCGGACAGTTTGGGGGACTACGAGCAGTACTTC | CASSSDSLGDYEQYF
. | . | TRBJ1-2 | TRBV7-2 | TGTGCCAGCAGCTTAGGTCTGGGGGGGTTCAATGGCTACACCTTC | CASSLGLGGFNGYTF
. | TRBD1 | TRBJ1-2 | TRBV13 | TGTGCCAGCAGCGCCCGGACAGGGGCTAACTATGGCTACACCTTC | CASSARTGANYGYTF
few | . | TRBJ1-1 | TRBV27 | TGTGCCAGCAGTTGGGGGGTGAATACTGAAGCTTTCTTT | CASSWGVNTEAFF
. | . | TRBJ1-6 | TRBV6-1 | TGTGCCAGCAGTGAAACGGCAGGGGTTGGGCCCCTCCACTTT | CASSETAGVGPLHF
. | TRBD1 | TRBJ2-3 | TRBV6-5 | TGTGCCAGCAGTGCGGACAGGGCTATTATGTTAACGCAGTATTTT | CASSADRAIMLTQYF
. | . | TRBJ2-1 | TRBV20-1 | TGCAGTGCTAGTTCCGGAAATGAGCAGTTCTTC | CSASSGNEQFF
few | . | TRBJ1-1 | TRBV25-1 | TGTGCCAGCAGTGATAACGAGAGGAGTACTGAAGCTTTCTTT | CASSDNERSTEAFF
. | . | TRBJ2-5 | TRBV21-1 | TGTGCCAGCAGCAAGGGTTTGGGGGAGACCCAGTACTTC | CASSKGLGETQYF
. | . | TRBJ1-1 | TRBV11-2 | TGTGCCAGCAGCGCGCCGGGACGGCTTGAAGCTTTCTTT | CASSAPGRLEAFF
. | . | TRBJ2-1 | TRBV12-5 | TGTGCTAGTGGTTTGTGGGCAGGGGAGTCCGGCGACTCCTACAATGAGCAGTTCTTC | CASGLWAGESGDSYNEQFF
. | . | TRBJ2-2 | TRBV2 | TGTGCCAGCAGTCCCCTGGGGGGGCAGAACACCGGGGAGCTGTTTTTT | CASSPLGGQNTGELFF
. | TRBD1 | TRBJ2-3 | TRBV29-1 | TGCAGCGTTGAAGAGGGGGACAGGGAAGGCACAGATACGCAGTATTTT | CSVEEGDREGTDTQYF
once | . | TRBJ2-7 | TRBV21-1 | TGTGCCAGCAGCCCAGCGAGGGTAGAGGTCATTTACGAGCAGTACTTC | CASSPARVEVIYEQYF
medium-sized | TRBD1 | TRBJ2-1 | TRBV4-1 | TGCGCCAGCAGCCAAGACGGGACAGGGGGGAAAAGTAGGGAGCAGTTCTTC | CASSQDGTGGKSREQFF
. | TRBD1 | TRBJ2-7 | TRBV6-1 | TGTGCCAGCAGTGAAAGTTTTGGACAGGGCTCCTACGAGCAGTACTTC | CASSESFGQGSYEQYF
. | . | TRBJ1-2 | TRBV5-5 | TGTGCCAGCACCTCAGAAACAGGCCGACGAGGCTACACCTTC | CASTSETGRRGYTF
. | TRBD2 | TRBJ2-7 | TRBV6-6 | TGTGCCAGCAGTTATGGCGGGGGGCAGGTCGAGCAGTACTTC | CASSYGGGQVEQYF
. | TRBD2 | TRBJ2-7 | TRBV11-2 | TGTGCCAGCAGCCCTATTGGTAGGCGTAGCGGGGGCCATGGGTACGAGCAGTACTTC | CASSPIGRRSGGHGYEQYF
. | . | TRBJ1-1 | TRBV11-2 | TGTGCCAGCACCACGACAGGAATGAACACTGAAGCTTTCTTT | CASTTTGMNTEAFF
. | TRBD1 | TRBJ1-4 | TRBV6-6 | TGTGCCAGCAGTTACCTAACAGGGGGAGGTAGCGAAAAACTGTTTTTT | CASSYLTGGGSEKLFF
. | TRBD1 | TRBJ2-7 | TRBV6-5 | TGTGCCAGCAGTTACGGAGACAGGGCTTACGAGCAGTACTTC | CASSYGDRAYEQYF
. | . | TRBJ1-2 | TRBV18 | TGTGCCAGCTCAGCGACAGATATATCCTATGGCTACACCTTC | CASSATDISYGYTF